One and the same sample provided the 20 T cell receptor beta chains below, sequenced in a study of blood T cell repertoires in COVID-19. This table comes from immunoSEQ multiplex PCR, and its TCRdb copy is limited to in-frame clones, with some not included. The data show about 99,000 clones, about four fifths seen once. Material: peripheral blood. These receptors all come from a woman over 75 with active or convalescent COVID-19.

The chain employs TRBV5-6 and TRBJ1-4; 7 nucleotides line up with TRBD1. V shed 4 bases, J shed 5 bases, and the junction held 5 bases outside the gene matches. The germline gives CDR1 SGHDT, CDR2 YYEEEE. This CDR3 is 14 amino acids long. Here the CDR3 DNA reads TGTGCCAGCAGCCCGGGACAGAGAAATGAAAAACTGTTTTTT. Translating gives CASSPGQRNEKLFF.

This CDR3 is CASSWTVMNTEAFF. The CDR3 DNA sequence: TGTGCCAGCAGCTGGACAGTAATGAACACTGAAGCTTTCTTT. This chain uses TRBV5-8 with TRBJ1-1; D is perhaps TRBD1 (6 bases). V lost 3 bases and J lost 0, with 9 bases in between. The CDR3 loop spans 14 amino acids. Germline assignment: CDR1 SGHTS and CDR2 YDEGEE.

The V and J genes are TRBV5-4 and TRBJ2-5; possibly TRBD1 for D (6 bases). The length of the CDR3 is 16 residues. CDR1 and CDR2 (germline): SGHNT, YYREEE (reference sequence). Trimming stripped 4 bases from V and 3 bases from J, with 19 bases between. CDR3 protein: CASSPGHPNLKETQYF. For the CDR3, the DNA is TGTGCCAGCAGCCCGGGACACCCGAACCTAAAAGAGACCCAGTACTTC. The full variable domain, its missing parts supplied by reference TRBV5-4 and TRBJ2-5, is ETGVTQSPTHLIKTRGQQVTLRCSSQSGHNTVSWYQQALGQGPQFIFQYYREEENGRGNFPPRFSGLQFPNYSSELNVNALELDDSALYLCASSPGHPNLKETQYFGPGTRLLVL.

The chain employs TRBV7-9 and TRBJ1-4, with 7 bases matching TRBD1. J gave up 2 bases and V 3 bases, and 0 bases lay outside the gene matches. CDR1 and CDR2 from the germline V gene are SEHNR and FQNEAQ (reference sequence). The CDR3 runs 14 residues. The DNA for the CDR3 is TGTGCCAGCAGCTTCAGGGGGACTAATGAAAAACTGTTTTTT. This codes for CASSFRGTNEKLFF.

The CDR3 loop is CASSQTGQPSSGANVLTF. DNA of the CDR3: TGCGCCAGCAGCCAGACGGGACAACCAAGCTCTGGGGCCAACGTCCTGACTTTC. The V call is TRBV5-1, the J call TRBJ2-6; the D gene is possibly TRBD1 (6 bases). The germline V and J ends were trimmed by 4 bases and 0 bases, with 17 bases remaining between them. Germline V CDR1 and CDR2: SGHRS, YFSETQ. This CDR3 spans 18 amino acids.

This chain joins TRBV19 and TRBJ2-4, with D maybe TRBD1 (6 bases). The CDR3 has 14 residues. The germline V gene encodes CDR1 LNHDA and CDR2 SQIVND (reference sequence). V was cut by 3 bases and J by 8 bases, with 14 bases left in between. CDR3 nucleotide sequence: TGTGCCAGTAGTATTAATACAGGGCGGGACATTCAGTACTTC. It encodes CASSINTGRDIQYF.

The V gene is TRBV2, the J gene TRBJ1-5; 11 bases are shared with TRBD1. The CDR3 extends over 15 amino acids. Germline lookup yields CDR1 SNHLY and CDR2 FYNNEI. Unmatched junction bases numbered 3, after V lost 4 bases and J lost 4 bases. CDR3 sequence (DNA): TGTGCCAGCAGTGCTGGACAGGGGGCGAATCAGCCCCAGCATTTT. It yields the protein CASSAGQGANQPQHF.

This sequence joins TRBV2 and TRBJ1-2, with a weak D call TRBD1 (5 bases). Per the germline V gene, CDR1 is SNHLY and CDR2 is FYNNEI. The CDR3 is 13 residues long. Trimming pared 6 bases from V and 4 bases from J, leaving 12 bases between. Here the CDR3 reads CASSFDRTYGYTF. The CDR3, as DNA: TGTGCCAGCAGCTTTGACAGAACCTATGGCTACACCTTC. The full variable domain, with the rest looked up from reference TRBV2 and TRBJ1-2, is EPEVTQTPSHQVTQMGQEVILRCVPISNHLYFYWYRQILGQKVEFLVSFYNNEISEKSEIFDDQFSVERPDGSNFTLKIRSTKLEDSAMYFCASSFDRTYGYTFGSGTRLTVV.

The rearrangement joins TRBV19 to TRBJ1-4; 7 bases are shared with TRBD1. Looked up from germline, CDR1 is LNHDA and CDR2 is SQIVND (reference sequence). The length of the CDR3 is 15 residues. J gave up 5 bases and V 3 bases, and 6 bases lay outside the gene matches. The CDR3 DNA sequence: TGTGCCAGTAGTATGATGGGACAGAGGAATGAAAAACTGTTTTTT. Translation: CASSMMGQRNEKLFF.

V and J are TRBV5-1 and TRBJ1-1, with TRBD1 matching over 10 bases. The CDR3 contains 17 residues. Trimming removed 0 bases from V and 1 base from J; junction bases left unmatched: 6. Germline CDR1 and CDR2: SGHRS and YFSETQ. This CDR3 reads CASSLEWTGGKNTEAFF. The CDR3 DNA sequence: TGCGCCAGCAGCTTGGAATGGACAGGGGGGAAGAACACTGAAGCTTTCTTT.

The rearrangement links TRBV27 to TRBJ2-3; 9 nucleotides agree with TRBD2. V lost 0 bases and J lost 2; bases outside the gene matches: 3. Germline V CDR1 and CDR2: MNHEY, SMNVEV (reference sequence). The CDR3 contains 16 residues. The CDR3 DNA is TGTGCCAGCAGTTTATCTGGCGGGGGGGTCACAGATACGCAGTATTTT. It codes for CASSLSGGGVTDTQYF.

The gene calls are TRBV11-2 and TRBJ2-4; D perhaps matches TRBD2 (6 bases). V lost 5 bases and J 9 bases, leaving 17 bases between the germline ends. Looked up from germline, CDR1 is SGHAT and CDR2 is FQNNGV. CDR3 length: 14 residues. The CDR3 reads CASSLGPTGSIQYF. The DNA of the CDR3 is TGTGCCAGCAGCCTAGGGCCTACCGGGAGCATTCAGTACTTC.

The rearrangement uses TRBV28 and TRBJ1-2, with 7 bases that match TRBD1. This CDR3 contains 18 residues. Germline V gives CDR1 MDHEN, CDR2 SYDVKM. With 0 bases clipped from V and 8 bases from J, the junction kept 18 bases outside the gene matches. CDR3 in DNA: TGTGCCAGCAGTTTATGGGTACGGGAACAGGGGAAGACCTACGGCTACACCTTC. Amino acid sequence: CASSLWVREQGKTYGYTF.

In this sample, this clone turned up a few times. The V call is TRBV7-9, the J call TRBJ2-2; 10 bases agree with TRBD1. With 10 bases clipped from V and 5 bases from J, the junction kept 10 bases outside the gene matches. The CDR3 consists of 15 residues. Germline CDR1 SEHNR, CDR2 FQNEAQ (reference sequence). The DNA of the CDR3 is TGTGCCACCATCGACAGGGGGCGGCGGACCGGGGAGCTGTTTTTT. It yields the protein CATIDRGRRTGELFF.

This chain joins TRBV9 and TRBJ1-1; weak D call: TRBD1 (5 bases). V gave up 0 bases and J gave up 4 bases, with 7 bases separating them. The CDR3 loop spans 13 amino acids. From germline, CDR1 is SGDLS and CDR2 YYNGEE. Here the CDR3 DNA reads TGTGCCAGCAGCGTAGGACAGCTCACTGAAGCTTTCTTT. It is translated as CASSVGQLTEAFF. Looking up the rest from reference TRBV9 and TRBJ1-1 gives the full variable domain: DSGVTQTPKHLITATGQRVTLRCSPRSGDLSVYWYQQSLDQGLQFLIQYYNGEERAKGNILERFSAQQFPDLHSELNLSSLELGDSALYFCASSVGQLTEAFFGQGTRLTVV.

This clone was found a few times. The sample contains more than one DNA sequence encoding this CDR3. The chain carries TRBV28 and TRBJ2-7; 7 positions agree with TRBD2. The germline V gene has CDR1 MDHEN and CDR2 SYDVKM. The ends lost 5 bases at V and 2 bases at J; junction bases unmatched: 3. The CDR3 is 13 amino acids. The CDR3: CASSPSGTYEQYF. The CDR3 region has the DNA TGTGCCAGCAGTCCAAGCGGGACCTACGAGCAGTACTTC.

The rearrangement links TRBV28 to TRBJ1-5; D call uncertain. CDR1 is MDHEN and CDR2 is SYDVKM in the germline V gene. Between the trimmed V and J ends, which lost 6 bases and 7 bases, there was a span of 16 bases. The CDR3 length is 14 residues. The CDR3 protein is CASSHDGIGQPQHF. The CDR3 DNA reads as TGTGCCAGCAGCCATGACGGGATAGGGCAGCCCCAGCATTTT.

This rearrangement joins TRBV6-4 to TRBJ1-6; TRBD1 aligns across 8 bases. The germline V gene encodes CDR1 MRHNA and CDR2 SNTAGT. V shed 2 bases, J shed 5 bases, and the junction held 8 bases outside the gene matches. The CDR3 consists of 17 residues. In nucleotides, the CDR3 is TGTGCCAGCAGTGACCCGACAGGGGCGCAAAATAATTCACCCCTCCACTTT. Its protein product is CASSDPTGAQNNSPLHF.

The sample holds one count of this clone. The V gene is TRBV19, the J gene TRBJ2-7; D is possibly TRBD1 (7 bases). Germline V lookup: CDR1 LNHDA, CDR2 SQIVND (reference sequence). Trimming removed 3 bases at V and 4 bases at J, with 16 bases between. The CDR3 sequence is 15 residues long. The CDR3 protein is CASSIPAGGRYEQYF. The CDR3 DNA follows: TGTGCCAGTAGTATCCCGGCAGGGGGGCGATACGAGCAGTACTTC.

J is TRBJ1-1 and V is TRBV6-5; D uncertain. This CDR3 has 11 amino acids. CDR1 is MNHEY, CDR2 SVGAGI, per germline. The ends were cut back, 10 bases at V and 0 bases at J, with 6 bases in the middle. Here the CDR3 reads CATSVNTEAFF. The CDR3 DNA reads TGTGCCACGAGTGTGAACACTGAAGCTTTCTTT.